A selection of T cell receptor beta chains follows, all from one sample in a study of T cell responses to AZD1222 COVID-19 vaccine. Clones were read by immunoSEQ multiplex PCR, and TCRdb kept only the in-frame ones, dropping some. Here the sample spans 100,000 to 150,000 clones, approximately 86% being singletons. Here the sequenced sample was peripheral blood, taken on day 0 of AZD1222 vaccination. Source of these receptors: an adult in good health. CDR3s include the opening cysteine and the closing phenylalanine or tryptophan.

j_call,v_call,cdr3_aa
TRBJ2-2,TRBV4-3,CASSQEIVGAGTGELFF
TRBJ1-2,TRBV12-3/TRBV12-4,CASTTRRHYGYTF
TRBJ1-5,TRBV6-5,CASSRDFSNQPQHF
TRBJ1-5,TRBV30,CAWSVPGQGFNQPQHF
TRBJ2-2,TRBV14,CASSQARGTGELFF
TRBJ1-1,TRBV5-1,CASSWGQGSNTEAFF
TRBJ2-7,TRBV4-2,CASSQDGVGSEQYF
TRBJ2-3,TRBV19,CASNKGLAGGRGYTDTQYF
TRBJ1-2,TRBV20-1,CSASQRGNYGYTF
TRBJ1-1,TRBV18,CASSPGLANTEAFF
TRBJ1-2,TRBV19,CASSPWDRATYGYTF
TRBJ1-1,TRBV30,CACTSPGVEAFF
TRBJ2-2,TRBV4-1,CASSQDFSVPGELFF
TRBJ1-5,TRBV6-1,CASSDDLGPYSNQPQHF
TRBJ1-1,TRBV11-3,CASSPAGALNTEAFF
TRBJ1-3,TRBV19,CASSILGQWNGNTIYF
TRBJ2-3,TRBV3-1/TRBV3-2,CASSQAGAGPGDTQYF
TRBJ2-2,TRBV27,CASSPTGALTGELFF
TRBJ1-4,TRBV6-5,CASSTTGLREKLFF
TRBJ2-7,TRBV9,CASSPTGGPYEQYF
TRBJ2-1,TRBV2,CASSQRYDNEQFF
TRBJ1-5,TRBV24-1,CATQGPEGNQPQHF